Presented here are 15 T cell receptor beta chains from one specimen sequenced in a study of cytomegalovirus exposure and HLA in healthy donors. PCR employed 60 Vbeta and 13 Jbeta primers. Profiling relied on immunoSEQ multiplex PCR, and the TCRdb table lists in-frame clones only, not all of them. The table lists approximately 220,000 clones, around 80% of them singletons. The source material was PBMCs. The receptor set was obtained from a man between 25 and 39 years old in good health and CMV-seronegative.

V is TRBV14 and J is TRBJ2-5, with TRBD2 matching over 8 bases. This CDR3 comprises 19 residues. CDR1 and CDR2 from the germline V gene are SGHDN and FVKESK. Trimming at V came to 2 bases and at J to 1 base, leaving 15 bases not matched to a gene. CDR3 protein: CASSQYVPRGDDPQETQYF. In nucleotides, the CDR3 is TGTGCCAGCAGCCAATACGTTCCGCGGGGGGACGATCCCCAAGAGACCCAGTACTTC.

This clone was recorded a few times. The chain uses TRBV6-4 and TRBJ2-2, with D possibly being TRBD2 (5 bases). The CDR3 is 14 residues long. Germline V lookup: CDR1 MRHNA, CDR2 SNTAGT. Trimming pared 7 bases from V and 4 bases from J, leaving 13 bases between. CDR3 coding DNA: TGTGCCAGCACCCCAGCGGCGGGCACCGGGGAGCTGTTTTTT. As protein: CASTPAAGTGELFF.

The rearrangement uses TRBV5-6 and TRBJ2-7; D is perhaps TRBD2 (5 bases). V was clipped by 2 bases and J by 4 bases, with 7 bases between them. Germline values: CDR1 SGHDT, CDR2 YYEEEE. The CDR3 extends over 12 amino acids. This CDR3 reads CASSFGDYEQYF. CDR3 nucleotides: TGTGCCAGCAGCTTCGGGGATTACGAGCAGTACTTC.

The gene calls are TRBV2 and TRBJ1-2; 7 positions agree with TRBD1. Trimming removed 4 bases from V and 4 bases from J; junction bases left unmatched: 9. The germline gives CDR1 SNHLY, CDR2 FYNNEI. The CDR3 has 15 residues. This CDR3 is CASSAQTGTVYGYTF. The CDR3 DNA reads TGTGCCAGCAGTGCACAAACCGGGACAGTCTATGGCTACACCTTC.

The V and J genes are TRBV27 and TRBJ2-7; maybe TRBD1 (6 bases). Germline loops: CDR1 MNHEY, CDR2 SMNVEV (reference sequence). Trimming left V 2 bases short and J 2 bases short, with 7 bases between. This CDR3 contains 13 residues. The CDR3 reads CASSLGGPYEQYF. The CDR3 DNA reads TGTGCCAGCAGTTTAGGGGGCCCCTACGAGCAGTACTTC.

The rearrangement joins TRBV29-1 to TRBJ2-3; TRBD2 agrees at 9 bases. The J segment lost 1 base and the V segment lost 7 bases, leaving 6 bases of the junction unmatched. CDR3 length: 14 residues. CDR1 and CDR2 (germline): SQVTM, ANQGSEA. Here the CDR3 DNA reads TGCAGCGCCACCTTAGCGGGGGGCACAGATACGCAGTATTTT. It translates to CSATLAGGTDTQYF.

The chain joins TRBV5-1 to TRBJ2-1, with 9 bases that match TRBD2. Germline V lookup: CDR1 SGHRS, CDR2 YFSETQ. V shed 2 bases, J shed 6 bases, and the junction held 6 bases outside the gene matches. The CDR3 is 15 residues long. CDR3 DNA: TGCGCCAGCAGCTTTGGAGCGGGGGGACCCAATGAGCAGTTCTTC. Translated: CASSFGAGGPNEQFF. Together with reference TRBV5-1 and TRBJ2-1, the CDR3 gives the full variable domain: KAGVTQTPRYLIKTRGQQVTLSCSPISGHRSVSWYQQTPGQGLQFLFEYFSETQRNKGNFPGRFSGRQFSNSRSEMNVSTLELGDSALYLCASSFGAGGPNEQFFGPGTRLTVL.

Concerning this clone: An end of the junction differs from the germline gene, which may be a read error. The chain carries TRBV6-1 and TRBJ2-6; weak D call: TRBD1 (6 bases). CDR1 and CDR2 (germline): MNHNS, SASEGT. The CDR3 is made up of 15 amino acids. CDR3 nucleotides: TGTGCCAGCAGTGAATTAGGGGGTGGGGCCAGCGTCCTGACTTTC. It translates to CASSELGGGASVLTF.

This sequence joins TRBV13 and TRBJ2-7, with a possible D match to TRBD1 (6 bases). The CDR3 loop spans 15 amino acids. The germline V and J ends were trimmed by 11 bases and 0 bases, with 20 bases remaining between them. CDR1 and CDR2 from the germline V gene are PRHDT and FYEKMQ (reference sequence). The chain's CDR3 is CASSVGRGRSYEQYF. CDR3 bases: TGTGCCTCGTCAGTGGGCAGGGGCCGCTCCTACGAGCAGTACTTC. Drawing the rest from reference TRBV13 and TRBJ2-7, the complete variable domain is AAGVIQSPRHLIKEKRETATLKCYPIPRHDTVYWYQQGPGQDPQFLISFYEKMQSDKGSIPDRFSAQQFSDYHSELNMSSLELGDSALYFCASSVGRGRSYEQYFGPGTRLTVT.

The V call is TRBV4-3, the J call TRBJ1-1; TRBD1 might be the D (5 bases). The V and J ends lost 0 bases and 6 bases respectively, with 11 bases between them. Germline values: CDR1 LGHNA, CDR2 YSLEER. The CDR3 consists of 14 residues. The CDR3 sequence is CASSQDSGISEAFF. CDR3 DNA: TGCGCCAGCAGCCAAGATTCAGGGATCTCTGAAGCTTTCTTT.

The V call is TRBV5-6, the J call TRBJ1-5; no reliable D call. V lost 5 bases and J lost 4, with 7 bases in between. The CDR3 sequence is 12 residues long. Germline-derived CDR1 and CDR2 are SGHDT and YYEEEE. The CDR3 DNA sequence: TGTGCCAGCAGTTTTTCTAATCAGCCCCAGCATTTT. It translates to CASSFSNQPQHF.

The chain has TRBV28 and TRBJ1-2; weak D call: TRBD1 (6 bases). Trimming took 8 bases from V and 4 from J, leaving 23 bases between them. The CDR3 length is 16 residues. In germline, CDR1 is MDHEN, CDR2 SYDVKM. The CDR3 DNA reads as TGTGCCAGCCTACCTACAGGGAATTCCCACCTCTATGGCTACACCTTC. This codes for CASLPTGNSHLYGYTF.

The chain is built from TRBV29-1 and TRBJ1-2; D gene ambiguous. The CDR3 contains 9 residues. V was cut by 3 bases and J by 10 bases, with 6 bases left in between. The V gene's germline CDR1 is SQVTM and CDR2 ANQGSEA. DNA for the CDR3: TGCAGCGTTGACAGATACTACACCTTC. Translated, it gives CSVDRYYTF.

This clone was observed once. The gene calls are TRBV5-1 and TRBJ2-7; 8 bases map to TRBD1. V was clipped by 1 base and J by 2 bases; unmatched bases: 8. CDR1 is SGHRS, CDR2 YFSETQ, per germline. CDR3 length: 16 amino acids. CDR3 sequence (DNA): TGCGCCAGCAGCTTGTGGCCCGACAGGGGTACCTACGAGCAGTACTTC. Its protein product is CASSLWPDRGTYEQYF.

This clone has only one observation. The chain is built from TRBV28 and TRBJ1-5; no firm D call. Trimming cost V 2 bases and J 11 bases, with 13 bases left between them. Germline CDR1 and CDR2: MDHEN and SYDVKM. The CDR3 contains 13 residues. The CDR3 loop reads CASSLGRSGAQHF. CDR3 in DNA: TGTGCCAGCAGTTTAGGCCGTAGCGGGGCCCAGCATTTT.